The rows below give T cell receptor beta chains drawn from one sample of a study of PD-1 blockade in classical Hodgkin lymphoma. Sequenced by immunoSEQ multiplex PCR; TCRdb stores in-frame clones only, minus some. Among 35,000 to 55,000 clones, 65% to 85% were seen once, and the ten largest hold under 3.5%. Source: peripheral blood mononuclear cells (PBMCs), taken before the second cycle of nivolumab. The receptor set was obtained from a human donor with classical Hodgkin lymphoma. Each CDR3 is given with its conserved first and last residue. D genes are given only for firm matches. For some rows the clone size is stated as once, few or many, or as a class when expanded; others skip it.

j_call clone_size v_call d_call cdr3_nt cdr3_aa
TRBJ2-2 - TRBV7-2 TRBD2 TGTGCCAGCAACCGACTAGCGGGAGGCCTGGACACCGGGGAGCTGTTTTTT CASNRLAGGLDTGELFF
TRBJ1-1 once TRBV7-2 - TGTGCCAGCAGCTTAGCAGGGGTCGGGAACACTGAAGCTTTCTTT CASSLAGVGNTEAFF
TRBJ2-7 few TRBV6-1 TRBD1 TGTGCCAGCAGTGAAGACCAACCAGACAGGGGCGCCTACGAGCAGTACTTC CASSEDQPDRGAYEQYF
TRBJ2-7 - TRBV9 TRBD2 TGTGCCAGCAGCGTAGGGGGACTAGGTTACGAGCAGTACTTC CASSVGGLGYEQYF
TRBJ2-7 - TRBV6-5 - TGTGCCAGCACGCCACAGCTTTATTACGAGCAGTACTTC CASTPQLYYEQYF
TRBJ2-7 few TRBV5-5 - TGTGCCAGCAGCCTAGGAGACTACGAGCAGTACTTC CASSLGDYEQYF
TRBJ1-1 - TRBV7-6 - TGTGCCAGCAGCCAGATGTTTGAGACTGAAGCTTTCTTT CASSQMFETEAFF
TRBJ1-1 once TRBV6-6 - TGTGCCAGCAGTTACGTGCCTCAGGATGAAGCTTTCTTT CASSYVPQDEAFF
TRBJ2-7 - TRBV28 - TGTGCCAGCAGTTTAGGAAGAGACACGACCTACGAGCAGTACTTC CASSLGRDTTYEQYF
TRBJ1-1 - TRBV11-3 - TGTGCCAGCAGGGGGACATTGAACACTGAAGCTTTCTTT CASRGTLNTEAFF
TRBJ1-3 - TRBV18 - TGTGCCAGCTCACCTTCCCCCGGACAGAGCTCTGGAAACACCATATATTTT CASSPSPGQSSGNTIYF
TRBJ1-1 - TRBV6-6 - TGTGCCAGCAGTTACTCGAGGGGGGACACTGAAGCTTTCTTT CASSYSRGDTEAFF
TRBJ2-1 - TRBV29-1 TRBD2 TGCAGCGGTGGCGGGGGGTACAATGAGCAGTTCTTC CSGGGGYNEQFF
TRBJ2-1 - TRBV5-1 - TGCGCCAGCAGCTTGCACCCGGGGGTGGATGAGCAGTTCTTC CASSLHPGVDEQFF
TRBJ1-5 - TRBV10-3 - TGTGCCATCAGTGAGTCGGCAGGGTTGGGCAATCAGCCCCAGCATTTT CAISESAGLGNQPQHF
TRBJ2-5 - TRBV5-6 TRBD1 TGTGCCAGCAGTACGGACAGGGGACAGACCCAGTACTTC CASSTDRGQTQYF
TRBJ1-2 - TRBV27 - TGTGCCAGCAGTTTTATTCCGGAGACTAACTATGGCTACACCTTC CASSFIPETNYGYTF
TRBJ1-1 - TRBV25-1 - TGTGCCAGCAGTGATCCCCCAGGCCTAGAGGCTTTCTTT CASSDPPGLEAFF
TRBJ2-3 few TRBV10-2 - TGCGCCAGCAGAGACAAGATATCATCCGATACGCAGTATTTT CASRDKISSDTQYF
TRBJ1-5 - TRBV28 - TGTGCCAGCCTGACCCCCGAGCACAATCAGCCCCAGCATTTT CASLTPEHNQPQHF
TRBJ2-7 - TRBV29-1 - TGCAGCGTTGGCTTGTCCTACGAGCAGTACTTC CSVGLSYEQYF
TRBJ1-1 - TRBV21-1 - TGTGCCAGCACCAGGGGGCACGAAGAGGGGTCCTTGAACACTGAAGCTTTCTTT CASTRGHEEGSLNTEAFF
TRBJ2-5 - TRBV30 TRBD2 TGTGCCTGGAGTGGCCTAGCGGGGGGCCCTGCGGAGACCCAGTACTTC CAWSGLAGGPAETQYF
TRBJ2-7 - TRBV5-6 TRBD2 TGTGCCAGCAGCCAAGCGGCAGGGAGGGACGAGCAGTACTTC CASSQAAGRDEQYF
TRBJ2-7 once TRBV28 - TGTGCCAGCAGTCAGGTGGGGTGGGCCTACGAGCAGTACTTC CASSQVGWAYEQYF
TRBJ2-2 - TRBV7-6 - TGTGCCAGCAGCTTAGTCCCAGCGGCGAACACCGGGGAGCTGTTTTTT CASSLVPAANTGELFF
TRBJ2-5 - TRBV6-5 - TGTGCCAGCAAAGTCCTCGGGCAGAGTCAAGAGACCCAGTACTTC CASKVLGQSQETQYF
TRBJ2-1 - TRBV27 TRBD2 TGTGCCAGCAGTTATATAGCGGGAGGGGATGAGCAGTTCTTC CASSYIAGGDEQFF
TRBJ1-4 - TRBV5-4 TRBD1 TGTGCCAGCAGCTCGGGGACAGGTCAGGCGGATTCTGAAAAACTGTTTTTT CASSSGTGQADSEKLFF
TRBJ1-2 - TRBV4-1 - TGCGCCAGCAGCCAAGTGGGGGGATATGGCTACACCTTC CASSQVGGYGYTF
TRBJ2-7 - TRBV6-5 TRBD2 TGTGCCAGCAGTTTACGAACTAGCGGGGGTCGGAATCAGTACTTC CASSLRTSGGRNQYF
TRBJ2-6 - TRBV11-1 - TGTGCCAGCAGCTTTCGGCCCTCTGGGGCCAACGTCCTGACTTTC CASSFRPSGANVLTF
TRBJ2-1 - TRBV5-1 TRBD2 TGCGCCAGCAGCTTGGGGACCGGGACTAGCGGGAGGAGTTCCTACAATGAGCAGTTCTTC CASSLGTGTSGRSSYNEQFF
TRBJ2-7 - TRBV9 - TGTGCCAGCAGCGTAGATGGCAGCCCACGCTACGAGCAGTACTTC CASSVDGSPRYEQYF
TRBJ1-1 few TRBV25-1 - TGTGCCAGTGGGGGTTACGGGAACACTGAAGCTTTCTTT CASGGYGNTEAFF
TRBJ2-7 - TRBV6-5 - TGTGCCAGCACTCCGGGCTACGAGCAGTACTTC CASTPGYEQYF
TRBJ2-2 - TRBV5-8 - TGTGCCAGCAGCTTGGTCCAGGGGCCCGGGGAGCTGTTTTTT CASSLVQGPGELFF
TRBJ2-7 once TRBV11-2 - TGTGCCAGCAGCTTAGGGCGTCGTCAGTACTTC CASSLGRRQYF
TRBJ2-2 once TRBV28 - TGTGCCAGCAGTTCCTTAATCAATCGGGACACAACGAACACCGGGGAGCTGTTTTTT CASSSLINRDTTNTGELFF
TRBJ1-2 - TRBV6-5 - TGTGCCAGCAGTTACTCGGGGCAGTTCTATGGCTACACCTTC CASSYSGQFYGYTF
TRBJ2-1 - TRBV10-3 TRBD2 TGTGCCATCAGTGGGGAGACTAGCCCTAGAAATGAGCAGTTCTTC CAISGETSPRNEQFF
TRBJ1-1 - TRBV7-2 - TGTGCCAGCAGCTTAGAGGTTATCCGGGGTAACGAAGCTTTCTTT CASSLEVIRGNEAFF
TRBJ2-7 - TRBV19 - TGTGCCAGTAGTATAGTAGACGGATCCTACGAGCAGTACTTC CASSIVDGSYEQYF
TRBJ1-1 - TRBV27 - TGTGCCAGCAGTTTATCGAGGGAGTCCACTGAAGCTTTCTTT CASSLSRESTEAFF
TRBJ1-5 few TRBV4-1 - TGCGCCAGCAGCCAAGAGGAGGCGGATCAGCCCCAGCATTTT CASSQEEADQPQHF
TRBJ2-1 - TRBV6-6 - TGTGCCAGCAGTTACTCGATTTCCAACGAGCAGTTCTTC CASSYSISNEQFF
TRBJ2-2 once TRBV6-1 - TGTGCCAGCAGTGTGCCTCCCGGAACCGGGGAGCTGTTTTTT CASSVPPGTGELFF
TRBJ2-7 - TRBV28 - TGTGCCAGCAGTCCCCGCGGAGAGCAGTACTTC CASSPRGEQYF
TRBJ1-1 medium-sized TRBV5-8 TRBD1 TGTGCCAGCAGTTATTGGACAGGGCGGGATGCTGAAGCTTTCTTT CASSYWTGRDAEAFF